These 16 T cell receptor beta chains came from one sample sequenced in a study of graft-versus-host responses after intestinal transplantation. Investigators plated roughly 200,000 CFSE-labeled responder cells together with roughly 200,000 irradiated stimulator cells labeled with violet dye. Profiling relied on immunoSEQ multiplex PCR, and the TCRdb table lists in-frame clones only, not all of them. The sample has under 20,000 clones; around two fifths are singletons. The sample here was alloreactive CD8+ T cells from a mixed lymphocyte reaction culture, taken before intestinal transplant. Subset reported: CFSE-low proliferating T cells sorted from roughly six-day pre-transplant mixed lymphocyte reaction (GvH or HvG direction). These receptors were taken from a human patient who received an intestinal transplant.

By its share, this clone is medium-sized. This rearrangement joins TRBV15 to TRBJ2-1, with TRBD2 matching over 10 bases. J lost 6 bases, V lost 5 bases, and 7 bases had no gene match. CDR3 length equals 15 residues. The germline V gene has CDR1 LNHNV and CDR2 YYDKDF (reference sequence). The CDR3 DNA reads TGTGCCACCAGCTTGCTAGCGGGAGCCGCCAATGAGCAGTTCTTC. Translating it yields CATSLLAGAANEQFF.

The V call is TRBV5-4, the J call TRBJ2-2; possibly TRBD2 for D (6 bases). CDR1 SGHNT and CDR2 YYREEE come from the germline V gene (reference sequence). V was trimmed by 1 base and J by 5 bases, leaving 15 bases between them. CDR3 size: 16 residues. CDR3 sequence (DNA): TGTGCCAGCAGCTTGCTGGAGGGCACATGGACCGGGGAGCTGTTTTTT. Translated, it gives CASSLLEGTWTGELFF. Using reference TRBV5-4 and TRBJ2-2 for the parts outside the CDR3, the full variable domain is ETGVTQSPTHLIKTRGQQVTLRCSSQSGHNTVSWYQQALGQGPQFIFQYYREEENGRGNFPPRFSGLQFPNYSSELNVNALELDDSALYLCASSLLEGTWTGELFFGEGSRLTVL.

V and J are TRBV6-6 and TRBJ1-2; the D gene is possibly TRBD1 (6 bases). The CDR3 runs to 15 residues. Germline assignment: CDR1 MNHNY and CDR2 SVGAGI (reference sequence). Trimming pared 2 bases from V and 8 bases from J, leaving 18 bases between. CDR3 protein: CASSYGQLFPEGYTF. CDR3 coding DNA: TGTGCCAGCAGTTACGGACAGTTGTTCCCGGAGGGCTACACCTTC.

The chain employs TRBV5-3 and TRBJ2-7; 8 positions agree with TRBD2. TRBV5-3 falls under the ORF class, with uncertain function. V dropped 0 bases and J dropped 1; count of bases not matched to a gene: 3. There are 15 residues in the CDR3. In DNA, the CDR3 is TGTGCCAGAAGCTTGGCGGGAGGGCCTTCCTACGAGCAGTACTTC. Its protein is CARSLAGGPSYEQYF.

This chain links TRBV9 with TRBJ2-1, with 9 bases fitting TRBD1. The V and J ends lost 0 bases and 7 bases, in that order; junction bases with no gene match: 8. This CDR3 has 16 residues. CDR1 SGDLS and CDR2 YYNGEE come from the germline V gene. The CDR3 DNA reads TGTGCCAGCAGCGTAGTGATCGGGACAGGGCTGAATGAGCAGTTCTTC. Translated: CASSVVIGTGLNEQFF.

This clone was recorded a few times. This chain joins TRBV14 and TRBJ1-4; 9 bases fit TRBD1. Germline V lookup: CDR1 SGHDN, CDR2 FVKESK. The V segment lost 2 bases and the J segment 8 bases; nucleotides outside the gene matches: 6. The CDR3 length is 15 residues. CDR3 protein: CASSQTGGVREKLFF. The CDR3 nucleotides read TGTGCCAGCAGCCAAACAGGGGGCGTTAGGGAAAAACTGTTTTTT.

This clone is labeled as medium-sized. V gene TRBV18 combines with J gene TRBJ2-5; a weak D match, TRBD2 (6 bases). The CDR3 contains 14 residues. The germline gives CDR1 KGHSH, CDR2 LQKENI. V lost 2 bases, J lost 0 bases, and 7 bases lay in between. The CDR3 sequence is CASSPGGYQETQYF. The CDR3 DNA is TGTGCCAGCTCACCAGGGGGGTACCAAGAGACCCAGTACTTC.

On this clone: Other DNA sequences in the sample encode the same CDR3. The chain links TRBV6-1 to TRBJ1-4, with a possible D match to TRBD1 (5 bases). Germline CDR1 is MNHNS and CDR2 is SASEGT. Trimming took 1 base from V and 8 from J, leaving 17 bases between them. The CDR3 runs to 16 residues. The CDR3 nucleotides are TGTGCCAGCAGTGAAGTGAGGGGTCGGGGGGAGGAAAAACTGTTTTTT. It specifies CASSEVRGRGEEKLFF.

The chain links TRBV7-6 to TRBJ2-7, with D perhaps matching TRBD1 (6 bases). This CDR3 is 17 amino acids long. V lost 6 bases and J lost 0, with 21 bases in between. Germline CDR1 is SGHVS and CDR2 is FNYEAQ. The CDR3 region is CASSFGLGQGSSYEQYF. The CDR3 region has the DNA TGTGCCAGCAGTTTTGGACTGGGGCAGGGGAGCTCCTACGAGCAGTACTTC.

This clone came up a few times. The chain has TRBV9 and TRBJ1-5, with D tentatively TRBD1 (5 bases). The CDR3 length is 15 residues. Trimming left V 1 base short and J 0 bases short, with 8 bases between. The germline CDR1 and CDR2 sequences are SGDLS and YYNGEE. The CDR3 DNA follows: TGTGCCAGCAGCGTAAGGGGAGTTAGCAATCAGCCCCAGCATTTT. Its protein is CASSVRGVSNQPQHF.

The chain employs TRBV9 and TRBJ2-7; a weak D match, TRBD1 (5 bases). The V gene's germline CDR1 is SGDLS and CDR2 YYNGEE. V lost 0 bases and J lost 0, with 7 bases in between. This CDR3 region has 14 residues. As DNA, the CDR3 is TGTGCCAGCAGCGTAGCTCAGGGCTCCTACGAGCAGTACTTC. Residues: CASSVAQGSYEQYF.

The CDR3 DNA is TGTGCCAGCAGCGAAACCTACGAGCAGTACTTC. It translates to CASSETYEQYF. The chain recombines TRBV7-9 with TRBJ2-7, with no clear D. Trimming shortened V by 5 bases and J by 2 bases, and 4 bases separated the two germline ends. Per the germline V gene, CDR1 is SEHNR and CDR2 is FQNEAQ (reference sequence). This CDR3 is 11 amino acids long.

The chain recombines TRBV11-1 with TRBJ2-2; 8 bases line up with TRBD1. Germline CDR1 SGHAT, CDR2 FQDESV (reference sequence). The CDR3 has 16 amino acids. J was trimmed by 6 bases and V by 1 base; bases with no gene match: 7. CDR3: CASSLEQGALAGELFF. The CDR3 DNA sequence: TGTGCCAGCAGCTTAGAGCAGGGGGCTTTGGCCGGGGAGCTGTTTTTT.

The chain uses TRBV18 and TRBJ2-3; no clear D gene. The CDR3 consists of 11 residues. The germline V gene encodes CDR1 KGHSH and CDR2 LQKENI. V was cut by 3 bases and J by 9 bases, with 7 bases left in between. The CDR3 DNA follows: TGTGCCAGCTCACCCTATATGACGCAGTATTTT. Translation: CASSPYMTQYF.

This clone is medium-sized (0.01 to 0.1%) within its sample. V and J are TRBV5-6 and TRBJ2-1; D is uncertain. V was clipped by 0 bases and J by 5 bases, with 6 bases between them. Germline CDR1 reads SGHDT; CDR2 reads YYEEEE. The CDR3 is made up of 13 amino acids. CDR3 sequence (DNA): TGTGCCAGCAGCTTGGGACCGAACAATGAGCAGTTCTTC. It yields the protein CASSLGPNNEQFF.

In this sample, this clone turned up a few times. The chain uses TRBV7-2 and TRBJ2-5; D not resolved. The CDR3 has 12 residues. Per the germline V gene, CDR1 is SGHTA and CDR2 is FQGNSA. Trimming pared 5 bases from V and 0 bases from J, leaving 4 bases between. This CDR3 is CASSTYQETQYF. The CDR3 DNA reads as TGTGCCAGCAGCACCTACCAAGAGACCCAGTACTTC.